This TCR beta chain derives from a study of regulatory T cells in long-lasting Graves disease. Turning to the study itself: Persistent cases took antithyroid drugs over 5 years and stayed TSH receptor antibody positive.

Overall study findings and caveats: TCR diversity in persistent Graves' patients was below that of newly diagnosed ones.

Documented time point: persistent/refractory GD, antithyroid drugs over 5 years with positive TRAb. PBMC RNA served as the TCR library source. The patients were drawn from one endocrinology department in Xi'an, China. CDR3 size: 14 residues. Germline assignment: CDR1 SNHLY and CDR2 FYNNEI. Losses at the gene ends were 7 bases for V and 0 bases for J; bases not matched to a gene: 5. This clonotype was detected many times. What it binds is unknown. The authors built TCR beta libraries using iRepertoire HTBI primers and Arm-PCR of CDR3 regions. TCRdb re-called the multiplex PCR reads with MiXCR, one entry per CDR3 protein. The repertoire holds roughly 360,000 distinct CDR3 sequences, roughly 25% seen once, with around 30% in the top ten.

The chain joins TRBV2 to TRBJ1-1, with TRBD1 matching over 7 bases. The specimen comprised peripheral blood mononuclear cells (PBMCs), sampled when the disease was refractory, from a patient treated with antithyroid drugs. The TCR sequence derives from a woman in her thirties or forties with Graves disease. DNA for the CDR3: TGTGCCAGCATTAACAGGGGTTTGAACACTGAAGCTTTCTTT. Its protein is CASINRGLNTEAFF.